Below, one T cell receptor (beta chain) is given with its context. Its antigen is still unknown. The germline gives CDR1 SGHTA, CDR2 FQGNSA. The CDR3 spans 15 residues. With 4 bases clipped from V and 5 bases from J, the junction kept 7 bases outside the gene matches. From the RT-PCR reads, TCRdb called clonotypes with MiXCR, one entry per CDR3 protein. The data hold 550,000 to 800,000 distinct CDR3 sequences, with roughly 13% observed a single time. The data belong to a study of response to subunit inactivated influenza vaccine. Regarding the study as a whole: Few additional T cells are recruited per seasonal influenza vaccination, authors suggested.

The chain uses TRBV7-2 and TRBJ2-5; 10 bases agree with TRBD2. The source was PBMCs from blood, collected about 14 days before vaccination. The source is a man in his fifties who received an inactivated influenza vaccine. The CDR3: CASSWQRGGGETQYF. The CDR3 DNA reads as TGTGCCAGCAGCTGGCAGCGGGGGGGAGGGGAGACCCAGTACTTC.